The clone carrying this T cell receptor beta chain was detected once. The antigen is undetermined. This entry comes from a study of CD4 T cells in relation to SARS-CoV-2 and coronaviruses. Study background: Of the patients, 7 or 8 were male, a few female, two Hispanic.

The method was immunoSEQ multiplex PCR; TCRdb's version includes in-frame clones alone and lacks a portion of them. The sample has about 43,000 clones; 82% are singletons. V lost 7 bases to trimming and J lost 4 bases, with 16 bases between them. CDR3 length equals 14 residues. Per germline, CDR1 MGHDK and CDR2 SYGVNS. V and J are TRBV25-1 and TRBJ2-5; tentative D call: TRBD1 (5 bases). Sequences were obtained from naive CD4+ T cells from PBMCs, cultured in vitro. The subset is: naive CD4+ T cells isolated by negative enrichment. The TCR comes from an adult with COVID-19. In DNA form, the CDR3 reads TGTGCCAGCACCAGGGAAGGTTACGGAGAGACCCAGTACTTC. It translates to CASTREGYGETQYF.